This T cell receptor (beta chain) was captured by sequencing in a study of control samples from healthy donors and cancer patients. This CDR3 is 18 amino acids long. Per germline, CDR1 KGHSH and CDR2 LQKENI. V trimming: 5 bases; J trimming: 6 bases; junction bases outside the gene matches: 19. Repertoires were generated with immunoSEQ multiplex PCR, while TCRdb's copy carries only in-frame clones and drops some. The table shows around 140,000 clones, with roughly 94% occurring only once. The chain is built from TRBV18 and TRBJ1-1, with 9 nucleotides matching TRBD1. The sequenced sample consisted of blood. This receptor was obtained from a man in his forties or fifties in good health. CDR3 sequence reads: CASSTDWTGTGTGAEAFF. The CDR3 DNA reads TGTGCCAGCTCAACCGATTGGACCGGGACAGGGACCGGGGCTGAAGCTTTCTTT.